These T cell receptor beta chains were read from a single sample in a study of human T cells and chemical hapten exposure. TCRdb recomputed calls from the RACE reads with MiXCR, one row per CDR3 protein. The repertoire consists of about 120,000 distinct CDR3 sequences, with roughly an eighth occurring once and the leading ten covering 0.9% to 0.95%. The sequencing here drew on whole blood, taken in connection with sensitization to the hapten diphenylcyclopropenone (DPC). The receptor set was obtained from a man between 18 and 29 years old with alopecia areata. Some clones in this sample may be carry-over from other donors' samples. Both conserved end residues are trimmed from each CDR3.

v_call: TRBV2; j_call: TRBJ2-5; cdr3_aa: ASSQETQY
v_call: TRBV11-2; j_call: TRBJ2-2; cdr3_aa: ASSSNPRAANTGELF
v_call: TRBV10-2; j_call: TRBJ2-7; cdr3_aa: ASSERQGLSSYEQY
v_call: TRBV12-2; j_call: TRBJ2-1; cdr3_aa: ARLAYLGLVGEQF
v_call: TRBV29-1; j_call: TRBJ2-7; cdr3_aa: SVVKPSYEQY
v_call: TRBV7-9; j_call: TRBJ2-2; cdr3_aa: ASSQSGSNTGELF
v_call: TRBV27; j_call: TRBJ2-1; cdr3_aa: ASWLRQGYNEQF
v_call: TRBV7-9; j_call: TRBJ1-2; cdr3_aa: ASSFSWTGDGYT
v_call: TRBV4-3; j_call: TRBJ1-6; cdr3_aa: ASSQDFGQGDSYNSPLH
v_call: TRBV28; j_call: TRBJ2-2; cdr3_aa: ASSLRLAGNTGELF
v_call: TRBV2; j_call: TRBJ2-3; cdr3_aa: ASSEGASGWEY
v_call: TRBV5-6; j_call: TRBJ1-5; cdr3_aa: ASSLPGENQPQH
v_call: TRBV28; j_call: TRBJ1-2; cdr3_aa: ASEDGDYGYT
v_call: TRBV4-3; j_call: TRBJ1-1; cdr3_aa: ASSQGAGVNTEAF
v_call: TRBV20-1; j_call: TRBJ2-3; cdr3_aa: SGRQGALDTQY
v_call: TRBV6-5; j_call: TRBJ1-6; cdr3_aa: ASSYTSGVGGSPLH
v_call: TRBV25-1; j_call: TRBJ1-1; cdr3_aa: ASSESLGGTANTEAF
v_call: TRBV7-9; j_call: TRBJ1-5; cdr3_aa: ASTTVGGNSNQPQH
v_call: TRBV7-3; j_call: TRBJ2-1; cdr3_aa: ASSPRTSGVYNEQF
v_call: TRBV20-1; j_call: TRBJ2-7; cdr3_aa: TAERATSYEQY